This T cell receptor (beta chain) was recovered during a study of T-cell memory formation after mild COVID-19. V shed 5 bases and J 8 bases; nucleotides not matched to a gene: 13. The CDR3 runs to 16 residues. CDR1 is SGHDN and CDR2 is FVKESK in the germline V gene. Each CDR3 protein is one row after TCRdb ran MiXCR on the 5' RACE reads. The sample lists 550,000 to 700,000 distinct CDR3 sequences, more than 15% occurring once. The sequenced material came from PBMCs or a T cell subset sorted from them (not recorded which). The rearrangement joins TRBV14 to TRBJ1-2, with 11 bases that match TRBD1. The source is an adult woman who had mild COVID-19 (a few samples of this study predate the infection). Cell type and time point are not known. CDR3 in amino acids: CASSAISQDRGPGYTF. In nucleotides, the CDR3 is TGTGCCAGCAGCGCTATTTCCCAGGACAGGGGGCCCGGCTACACCTTC.